This TCR beta chain was sequenced in a study of T cell responses to AZD1222 COVID-19 vaccine. Broader study findings: It should be noted that donors were predominantly white British and more often female, and clonal diversity was possibly underestimated. Targets within unmutated variant regions were reportedly found for nearly half of spike-specific TCRs. Once two AZD1222 doses were given, Spike-specific TCR breadth and depth went up.

In regard to this clone: Its target is not known.

Second-dose intervals of approximately 4 or approximately 12 weeks were pooled. Trimming took off 0 bases at V and 6 bases at J, with 10 bases between the two ends. The germline gives CDR1 SGHRS, CDR2 YFSETQ. The CDR3 runs to 13 residues. Sequencing was performed with immunoSEQ multiplex PCR; in TCRdb, only in-frame clones are kept and a portion is missing. The sample lists 130,000 or so clones, roughly 88% occurring once. The chain has TRBV5-1 and TRBJ2-7; D is ambiguous. The material sequenced was peripheral blood, taken 28 days after the second AZD1222 dose. The source of this sequence is an adult who received the AZD1222 COVID-19 vaccine. For the CDR3, the DNA is TGCGCCAGCAGCTTGGGTCAGACGGGCGAGCAGTACTTC. Encoded protein: CASSLGQTGEQYF.